This TCR beta chain was identified in a study of identifying expanded T cells in peripheral blood. Regarding the study as a whole: Technical replicates showed approximately 1.2 changed clones; two weeks around 15; four weeks 19. Across healthy donors, higher total template counts meant significantly greater roughly two-week count variance.

During the collection period, no donor immune events like infections were recorded. Trimming shortened V by 1 base and J by 5 bases, and 6 bases separated the two germline ends. CDR1 and CDR2 (germline): SGHNT, YENEEA. This CDR3 contains 13 residues. Concerning this clone itself: Its target is not known.

The assay was immunoSEQ multiplex PCR, and TCRdb's table has in-frame clones only and misses some. The sample lists about 52,000 clones; 82% were seen once. This clonotype originated in a person aged 18 to 75 in good health. The specimen sequenced was blood. The V and J genes are TRBV11-3 and TRBJ1-5; D is unclear. The CDR3 here is CASSLVPYQPQHF. CDR3 sequence (DNA): TGTGCCAGCAGCTTAGTACCGTATCAGCCCCAGCATTTT.